The next 29 T cell receptor beta chains were all read from a single sample in a study of CD8 T cells in Susac syndrome. Random hexamers served to reverse transcribe about 0.45 to 1 ug RNA. Using its own MiXCR run on the immunoSEQ multiplex PCR reads, TCRdb lists one record per CDR3 protein. The sample shows about 160,000 distinct CDR3 sequences, just over 90% of them seen only once. The source material was CD4+ T cells from PBMCs. The receptors originated from a human donor in good health.

The chain has TRBV2 and TRBJ1-3, with D perhaps matching TRBD1 (5 bases). Trimming stripped 6 bases from V and 0 bases from J, with 12 bases between. The V gene's germline CDR1 is SNHLY and CDR2 FYNNEI. CDR3 length: 15 residues. CDR3 sequence: CASRGGTRSGNTIYF. Here the CDR3 DNA reads TGTGCCAGCAGGGGCGGGACCCGCTCTGGAAACACCATATATTTT.

The chain carries TRBV4-3 and TRBJ2-5; 8 nucleotides agree with TRBD1. The CDR3 length is 17 residues. V was clipped by 1 base and J by 2 bases; unmatched bases: 9. The V gene's germline CDR1 is LGHNA and CDR2 YSLEER. CDR3 nucleotides: TGCGCCAGCAGCCAAGTCCGACAGGGGAAAGGACAAGAGACCCAGTACTTC. Translation gives CASSQVRQGKGQETQYF.

The table lists this clonotype with a count of one. The chain joins TRBV5-1 to TRBJ1-6, with D possibly TRBD1 on 6 matching bases. From germline, CDR1 is SGHRS and CDR2 YFSETQ. Trimming shortened V by 0 bases and J by 10 bases, and 29 bases separated the two germline ends. The CDR3 runs 20 residues. CDR3 in DNA: TGCGCCAGCAGCTTGGCCCCAGGGTTAACGCGGGGGCCCTCAGGGTCACCCCTCCACTTT. It is translated as CASSLAPGLTRGPSGSPLHF.

The J gene is TRBJ1-5, the V gene TRBV3-1; D remains unclear. Trimming cost V 4 bases and J 5 bases, with 12 bases left between them. The CDR3 totals 14 residues. Germline V gene lookup returns CDR1 LGHDT and CDR2 YNNKEL (reference sequence). The CDR3 here is CASSPRAIDQPQHF. The CDR3 bases are TGTGCCAGCAGCCCCCGGGCTATCGATCAGCCCCAGCATTTT.

This chain links TRBV20-1 with TRBJ2-5; 10 bases line up with TRBD1. This CDR3 spans 14 amino acids. Germline V gene data show CDR1 as DFQATT and CDR2 as SNEGSKA (reference sequence). The junction had 5 bases not matched to a gene; V was cut back by 5 bases and J by 2 bases. The CDR3 loop reads CSAPGQGIQETQYF. The CDR3 DNA reads as TGCAGTGCTCCGGGACAGGGGATTCAAGAGACCCAGTACTTC.

This clonotype was observed once. This chain connects TRBV5-1 to TRBJ2-7; D gene unclear. Germline assignment: CDR1 SGHRS and CDR2 YFSETQ. The CDR3 has 11 amino acids. With 1 base removed from V and 5 bases from J, the gap between germline ends came to 4 bases. CDR3 nucleotides: TGCGCCAGCAGCTTGCACCACGAGCAGTACTTC. Protein sequence: CASSLHHEQYF.

The V and J genes are TRBV6-5 and TRBJ1-1; D call uncertain. V shed 4 bases and J shed 6 bases, with 12 bases lying between them. CDR3 length: 13 residues. Germline V CDR1 and CDR2: MNHEY, SVGAGI. The CDR3 here is CASSFRIGAEAFF. In DNA form, the CDR3 reads TGTGCCAGCAGTTTCAGGATAGGCGCTGAAGCTTTCTTT.

For the CDR3, the DNA is TGCGCCGGGAGGGACAGTCAAGAGACCCAGTACTTC. Amino acid sequence: CAGRDSQETQYF. The chain uses TRBV5-1 and TRBJ2-5, with D perhaps matching TRBD1 or TRBD2 (7 bases each). V dropped 10 bases and J dropped 2 bases, with 12 bases sitting between them. This CDR3 has 12 residues. Germline CDR1 reads SGHRS; CDR2 reads YFSETQ.

V gene TRBV27 combines with J gene TRBJ2-5; 7 nucleotides align to TRBD2. The CDR3 covers 11 residues. Germline trimming cut 4 bases from V and 7 bases from J; bases unmatched to any gene: 0. Germline CDR1 reads MNHEY; CDR2 reads SMNVEV (reference sequence). DNA for the CDR3: TGTGCCAGCAGTTGGGGGGGGACCCAGTACTTC. Translating gives CASSWGGTQYF.

V gene TRBV7-2 combines with J gene TRBJ1-1; a possible D gene is TRBD1 (5 bases). The V gene lost 6 bases and the J gene lost 5 bases, with 22 bases spanning the gap. Germline assignment: CDR1 SGHTA and CDR2 FQGNSA. CDR3 length equals 16 residues. CDR3 DNA: TGTGCCAGCAGTTACTCGTGGAGGCAGGGAAGAACTGAAGCTTTCTTT. Translation gives CASSYSWRQGRTEAFF.

The chain recombines TRBV7-9 with TRBJ2-1; D unresolved. Germline V gene sequence: CDR1 SEHNR, CDR2 FQNEAQ (reference sequence). V gave up 1 base and J gave up 9 bases, with 13 bases separating them. This CDR3 contains 14 residues. This CDR3 is CASSLVLEWTEQFF. The CDR3 DNA is TGTGCCAGCAGCTTAGTATTAGAGTGGACTGAGCAGTTCTTC.

The rearrangement joins TRBV2 to TRBJ2-5; no definite D call. CDR3 length: 13 amino acids. With 4 bases removed from V and 2 bases from J, the gap between germline ends came to 8 bases. Per germline, CDR1 SNHLY and CDR2 FYNNEI. CDR3 DNA sequence: TGTGCCAGCAGTGTGAACTTTCAAGAGACCCAGTACTTC. The encoded protein is CASSVNFQETQYF.

V and J are TRBV7-9 and TRBJ1-1; D is ambiguous. The CDR3 is 13 residues long. V was pared by 6 bases and J by 8 bases, with 16 bases between. The germline V gene has CDR1 SEHNR and CDR2 FQNEAQ (reference sequence). CDR3 bases: TGTGCCAGCAGTTTTACAGATTCGACGGAAGCTTTCTTT. Translated, it gives CASSFTDSTEAFF.

The rearrangement links TRBV6-2 or TRBV6-3 to TRBJ2-1; 11 bases are shared with TRBD2. CDR1 and CDR2 (germline): MNHEY, SVGEGT. With 6 bases clipped from V and 4 bases from J, the junction kept 11 bases outside the gene matches. The CDR3 covers 17 residues. As DNA, the CDR3 is TGTGCCAGCAGCAATAGCGGGGGGGCAGCAGGATACAATGAGCAGTTCTTC. Translated: CASSNSGGAAGYNEQFF.

The chain combines TRBV6-2 or TRBV6-3 with TRBJ2-1, with 9 bases aligning to TRBD1. V lost 8 bases, J lost 7 bases, and 3 bases stayed unmatched. CDR3 length: 12 amino acids. Germline CDR1 reads MNHEY; CDR2 reads SVGEGT. The CDR3 bases are TGTGCCAGCGGACAGGGGAAGAATGAGCAGTTCTTC. This translates into CASGQGKNEQFF.

This clonotype was observed once. This sequence joins TRBV7-9 and TRBJ2-5, with D hard to call. From germline, CDR1 is SEHNR and CDR2 FQNEAQ (reference sequence). The CDR3 extends over 16 amino acids. Trimming removed 4 bases at V and 1 base at J, with 16 bases between. CDR3 region: CASSSGTSLIQETQYF. CDR3 nucleotide sequence: TGTGCCAGCAGCTCCGGAACAAGCCTTATCCAAGAGACCCAGTACTTC.

The chain is built from TRBV9 and TRBJ2-2; 13 nucleotides line up with TRBD2. This CDR3 is built from 17 residues. Trimming took 2 bases from V and 0 from J; bases not matched to a gene: 1. Germline V lookup: CDR1 SGDLS, CDR2 YYNGEE. The DNA of the CDR3 is TGTGCCAGCAGCGTGACTAGCGGGGGGACGAACACCGGGGAGCTGTTTTTT. Protein: CASSVTSGGTNTGELFF.

This chain joins TRBV20-1 and TRBJ1-2, with D tentatively TRBD1 (5 bases). CDR1 DFQATT and CDR2 SNEGSKA come from the germline V gene (reference sequence). V lost 6 bases and J 3 bases, leaving 11 bases between the germline ends. This CDR3 is built from 12 residues. The CDR3 DNA reads as TGCAGTGCCCCGGACACCTACTATGGCTACACCTTC. Residues: CSAPDTYYGYTF.

The genes are TRBV3-1 and TRBJ2-5; a possible D gene is TRBD2 (5 bases). Germline V CDR1 and CDR2: LGHDT, YNNKEL (reference sequence). This CDR3 spans 13 amino acids. V was pared by 4 bases and J by 4 bases, with 10 bases between. CDR3 region: CASSPRGGETQYF. The CDR3 DNA follows: TGTGCCAGCAGCCCCCGAGGAGGAGAGACCCAGTACTTC.

V is TRBV5-1 and J is TRBJ2-7; TRBD1 is a possible D gene (6 bases). V dropped 3 bases and J dropped 3 bases, with 10 bases sitting between them. Germline loops: CDR1 SGHRS, CDR2 YFSETQ. This CDR3 is built from 13 residues. CDR3 coding DNA: TGCGCCAGCAGCTCCACGGACAGCTACGAGCAGTACTTC. This translates into CASSSTDSYEQYF.

V is TRBV20-1 and J is TRBJ2-2; no clear D gene. The CDR3 is 15 amino acids. Trimming stripped 6 bases from V and 2 bases from J, with 16 bases between. CDR1 DFQATT and CDR2 SNEGSKA come from the germline V gene (reference sequence). The CDR3 here is CSAALGGRNTGELFF. The CDR3 DNA reads as TGCAGTGCGGCCCTAGGCGGCCGTAACACCGGGGAGCTGTTTTTT.

The chain uses TRBV28 and TRBJ2-5; unclear D gene. The germline V and J ends were trimmed by 7 bases and 4 bases, with 4 bases remaining between them. This CDR3 has 10 amino acids. CDR1 is MDHEN and CDR2 is SYDVKM in the germline V gene. The DNA for the CDR3 is TGTGCCAGCACTGGAGAGACCCAGTACTTC. It codes for CASTGETQYF.

The chain is built from TRBV2 and TRBJ2-3; 7 bases fit TRBD2. Per germline, CDR1 SNHLY and CDR2 FYNNEI. CDR3 size: 15 residues. J was trimmed by 2 bases and V by 3 bases; bases with no gene match: 5. CDR3 nucleotides: TGTGCCAGCAGTGACAGGAGCGGGACCACAGATACGCAGTATTTT. Translated: CASSDRSGTTDTQYF.

The V gene is TRBV19, the J gene TRBJ1-1; D is unresolved. V lost 3 bases and J 5 bases, leaving 16 bases between the germline ends. The CDR3 length is 15 residues. Germline CDR1 is LNHDA and CDR2 is SQIVND (reference sequence). The CDR3: CASSMGRLGGTEAFF. The DNA for the CDR3 is TGTGCCAGTAGTATGGGCCGGCTGGGAGGGACTGAAGCTTTCTTT.

The chain recombines TRBV24-1 with TRBJ1-3, with TRBD1 matching over 7 bases. The CDR3 runs to 15 residues. The germline CDR1 and CDR2 sequences are KGHDR and SFDVKD. J was trimmed by 0 bases and V by 4 bases; bases with no gene match: 2. Here the CDR3 DNA reads TGTGCCACCAGTGACCACAGGGGCTCTGGAAACACCATATATTTT. It codes for CATSDHRGSGNTIYF.

This sequence joins TRBV20-1 and TRBJ1-2, with D tentatively TRBD1 (5 bases). The CDR3 loop spans 11 amino acids. V lost 5 bases and J lost 12, with 16 bases in between. CDR1 is DFQATT, CDR2 SNEGSKA, per germline (reference sequence). Here the CDR3 DNA reads TGCAGTGCTCAACAGGAGTTTTCACACACCTTC. This codes for CSAQQEFSHTF.

The chain combines TRBV20-1 with TRBJ2-7; maybe TRBD1 (5 bases). Deletions cut 6 bases from V and 4 bases from J, with 13 bases between. Looked up from germline, CDR1 is DFQATT and CDR2 is SNEGSKA (reference sequence). This CDR3 comprises 12 residues. The CDR3 reads CSALRVRYEQYF. CDR3 bases: TGCAGTGCCCTCAGGGTTCGGTACGAGCAGTACTTC.

A few counts support this clonotype. The gene calls are TRBV5-1 and TRBJ2-7; the D gene is possibly TRBD2 (5 bases). V lost 2 bases, J lost 5 bases, and 14 bases lay in between. Germline assignment: CDR1 SGHRS and CDR2 YFSETQ. There are 14 residues in the CDR3. The DNA for the CDR3 is TGCGCCAGCAGCTTCGCCCAGGCGGGCGACGAGCAGTACTTC. Translated: CASSFAQAGDEQYF. The full variable domain, completed using reference TRBV5-1 and TRBJ2-7, is KAGVTQTPRYLIKTRGQQVTLSCSPISGHRSVSWYQQTPGQGLQFLFEYFSETQRNKGNFPGRFSGRQFSNSRSEMNVSTLELGDSALYLCASSFAQAGDEQYFGPGTRLTVT.

The V call is TRBV11-2, the J call TRBJ1-5; D is perhaps TRBD1 (6 bases). Trimming removed 11 bases from V and 0 bases from J, with 14 bases in between. Looked up from germline, CDR1 is SGHAT and CDR2 is FQNNGV. The CDR3 runs to 14 residues. CDR3 amino acids: CAVRGADSNQPQHF. The DNA of the CDR3 is TGTGCCGTGAGGGGGGCAGATAGCAATCAGCCCCAGCATTTT.